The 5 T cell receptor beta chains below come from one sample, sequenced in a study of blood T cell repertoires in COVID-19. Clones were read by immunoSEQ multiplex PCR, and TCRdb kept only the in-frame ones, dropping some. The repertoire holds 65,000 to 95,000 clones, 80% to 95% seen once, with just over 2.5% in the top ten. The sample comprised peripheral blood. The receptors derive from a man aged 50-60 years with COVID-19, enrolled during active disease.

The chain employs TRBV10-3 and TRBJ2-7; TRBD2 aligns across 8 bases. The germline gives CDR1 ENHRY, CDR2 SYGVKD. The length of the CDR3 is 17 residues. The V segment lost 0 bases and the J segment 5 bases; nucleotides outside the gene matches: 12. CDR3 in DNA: TGTGCCATCAGTGAGTCGGCCCCCGGGGGAGCGGGAGACGAGCAGTACTTC. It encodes CAISESAPGGAGDEQYF.

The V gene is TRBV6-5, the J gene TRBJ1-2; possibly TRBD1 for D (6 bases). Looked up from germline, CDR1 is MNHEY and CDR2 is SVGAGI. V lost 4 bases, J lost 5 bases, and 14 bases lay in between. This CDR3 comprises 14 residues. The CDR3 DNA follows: TGTGCCAGCAGTTCATCGACAGGTCTTTATGGCTACACCTTC. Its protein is CASSSSTGLYGYTF.

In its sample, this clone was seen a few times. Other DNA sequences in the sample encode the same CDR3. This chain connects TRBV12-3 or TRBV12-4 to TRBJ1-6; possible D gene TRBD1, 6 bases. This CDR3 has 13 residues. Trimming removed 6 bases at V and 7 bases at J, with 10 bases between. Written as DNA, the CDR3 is TGTGCCAGCAGCCCGGACAGCAATTCACCCCTCCACTTT. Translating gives CASSPDSNSPLHF.

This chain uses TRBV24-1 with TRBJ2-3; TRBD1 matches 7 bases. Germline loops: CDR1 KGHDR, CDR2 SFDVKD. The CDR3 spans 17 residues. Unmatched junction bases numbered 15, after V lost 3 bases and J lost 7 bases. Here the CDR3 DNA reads TGTGCCACCAGTGATGATAATGAACAGGGGCGTCGGAATACGCAGTATTTT. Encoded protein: CATSDDNEQGRRNTQYF.

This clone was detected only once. The CDR3 is CASSLVATSGREQFF. CDR3 coding DNA: TGTGCCAGCAGCTTAGTAGCCACTAGCGGGAGGGAGCAGTTCTTC. This chain uses TRBV7-6 with TRBJ2-1, with 12 bases fitting TRBD2. CDR1 SGHVS and CDR2 FNYEAQ come from the germline V gene. This CDR3 is built from 15 residues. The V segment lost 1 base and the J segment 10 bases; nucleotides outside the gene matches: 5.